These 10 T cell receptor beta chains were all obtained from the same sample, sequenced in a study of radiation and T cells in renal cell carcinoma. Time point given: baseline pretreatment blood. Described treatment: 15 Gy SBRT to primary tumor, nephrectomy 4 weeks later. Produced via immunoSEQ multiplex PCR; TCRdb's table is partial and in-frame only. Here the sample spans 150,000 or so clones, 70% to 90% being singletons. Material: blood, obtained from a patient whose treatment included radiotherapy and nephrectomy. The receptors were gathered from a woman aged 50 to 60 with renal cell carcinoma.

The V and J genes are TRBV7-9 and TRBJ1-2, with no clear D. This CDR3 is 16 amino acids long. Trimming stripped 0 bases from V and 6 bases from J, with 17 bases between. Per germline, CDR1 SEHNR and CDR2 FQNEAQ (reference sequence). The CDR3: CASSLALVEEFDGYTF. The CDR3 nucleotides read TGTGCCAGCAGCTTAGCACTAGTGGAAGAGTTTGATGGCTACACCTTC.

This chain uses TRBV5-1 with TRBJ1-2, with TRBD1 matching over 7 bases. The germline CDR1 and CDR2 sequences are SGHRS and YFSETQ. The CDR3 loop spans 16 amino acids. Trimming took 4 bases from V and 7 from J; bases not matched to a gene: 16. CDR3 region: CASSLGGETPQSGYTF. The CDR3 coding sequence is TGCGCCAGCAGCCTAGGGGGCGAAACCCCACAAAGTGGCTACACCTTC.

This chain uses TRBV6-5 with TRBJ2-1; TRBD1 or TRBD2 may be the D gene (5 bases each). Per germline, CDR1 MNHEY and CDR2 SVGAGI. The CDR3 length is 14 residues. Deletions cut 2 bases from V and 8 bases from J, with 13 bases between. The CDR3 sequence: CASSYGRGAYEQFF. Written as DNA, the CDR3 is TGTGCCAGCAGTTACGGCCGAGGGGCGTATGAGCAGTTCTTC.

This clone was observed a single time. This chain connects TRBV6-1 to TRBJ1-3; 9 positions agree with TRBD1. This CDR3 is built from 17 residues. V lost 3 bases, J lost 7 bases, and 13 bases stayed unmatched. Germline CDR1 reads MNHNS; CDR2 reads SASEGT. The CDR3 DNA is TGTGCCAGCAGTGAGCACACTAGGGGACAGGGACGCAACACCATATATTTT. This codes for CASSEHTRGQGRNTIYF.

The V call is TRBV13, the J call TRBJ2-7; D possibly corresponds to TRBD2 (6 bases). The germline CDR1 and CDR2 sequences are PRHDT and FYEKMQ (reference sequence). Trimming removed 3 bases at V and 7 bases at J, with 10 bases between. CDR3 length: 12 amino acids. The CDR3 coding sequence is TGTGCCAGCAGCTTCCCCGGGGGTGAGCAGTACTTC. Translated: CASSFPGGEQYF.

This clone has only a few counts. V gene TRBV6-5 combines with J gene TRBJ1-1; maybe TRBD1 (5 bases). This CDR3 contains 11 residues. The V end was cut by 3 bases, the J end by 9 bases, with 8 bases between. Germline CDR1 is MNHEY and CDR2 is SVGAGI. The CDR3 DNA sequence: TGTGCCAGCAGTTATGCGGGGCAAGCTTTCTTT. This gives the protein CASSYAGQAFF.

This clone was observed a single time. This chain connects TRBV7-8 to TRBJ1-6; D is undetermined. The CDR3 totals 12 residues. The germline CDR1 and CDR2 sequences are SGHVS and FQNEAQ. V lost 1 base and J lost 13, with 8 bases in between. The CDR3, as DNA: TGTGCCAGCAGCTTAGAGCTGCCGCCCCTCCACTTT. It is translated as CASSLELPPLHF. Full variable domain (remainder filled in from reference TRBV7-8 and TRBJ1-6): GAGVSQSPRYKVAKRGQDVALRCDPISGHVSLFWYQQALGQGPEFLTYFQNEAQLDKSGLPSDRFFAERPEGSVSTLKIQRTQQEDSAVYLCASSLELPPLHFGNGTRLTVT.

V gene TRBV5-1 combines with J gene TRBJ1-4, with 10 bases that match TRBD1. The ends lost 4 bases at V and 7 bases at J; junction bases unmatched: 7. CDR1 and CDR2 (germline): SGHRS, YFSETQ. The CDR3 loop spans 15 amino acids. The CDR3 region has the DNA TGCGCCAGCAGCGACAGGGGGCGCGAGCGTGAAAAACTGTTTTTT. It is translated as CASSDRGREREKLFF.

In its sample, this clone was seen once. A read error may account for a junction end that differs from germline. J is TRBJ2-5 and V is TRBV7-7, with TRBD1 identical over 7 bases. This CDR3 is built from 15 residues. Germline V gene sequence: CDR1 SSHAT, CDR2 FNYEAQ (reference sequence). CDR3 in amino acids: CASSLGPGQSSFQYF. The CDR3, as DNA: TGTGCTAGCAGCTTAGGCCCGGGACAGTCTTCCTTCCAGTACTTC.

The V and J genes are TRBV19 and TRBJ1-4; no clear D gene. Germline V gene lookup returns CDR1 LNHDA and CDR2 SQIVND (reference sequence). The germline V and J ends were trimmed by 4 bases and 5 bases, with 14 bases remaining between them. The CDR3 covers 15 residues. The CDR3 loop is CASSSFRDMNEKLFF. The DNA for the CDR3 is TGTGCCAGTAGTAGCTTTCGGGATATGAATGAAAAACTGTTTTTT.